This T cell receptor (beta chain) was documented in a study of blood T cell repertoires in COVID-19. At the level of the study: COVID-19 samples, acute and convalescent, were from the United States, Italy and Spain. PBMCs, B-cell-depleted T cells, or T cells were the source of the cDNA or gDNA that made up the material.

Germline V gene data show CDR1 as MNHNS and CDR2 as SASEGT. This CDR3 is 14 amino acids long. J gave up 6 bases and V 1 base, and 5 bases lay outside the gene matches. Per the authors' pipeline: Estimation of nucleated cell counts relied on the amplification of reference gene primers. Sequencing used immunoSEQ multiplex PCR; TCRdb keeps in-frame clones, though not all of them. V and J calls and clone size come straight from that table; D and trimming were deduced from the DNA. This repertoire shows just over 70,000 clones, around nine tenths found once; its top ten account for around 9.1%. Sample: peripheral blood. V is TRBV6-1 and J is TRBJ1-2; 7 nucleotides line up with TRBD1. This TCR derives from a human donor in a cohort sampled during active COVID-19. CDR3 nucleotide sequence: TGTGCCAGCAGTGAAGGACAGGGAAGACATGGCTACACCTTC. It is translated as CASSEGQGRHGYTF.